The 3 T cell receptor beta chains below come from one sample, sequenced in a study of PD-1 blockade in classical Hodgkin lymphoma. Generated by immunoSEQ multiplex PCR, the TCRdb table keeps only in-frame clones and is missing some. The repertoire has approximately 160,000 clones, around four fifths of them found once; the top ten carry over 7.5%. Relapse after autologous stem cell transplantation occurred in every patient, and brentuximab vedotin exposure varied. Sequences were derived from peripheral blood mononuclear cells (PBMCs), sampled before the second cycle of nivolumab. The receptors come from a human donor with classical Hodgkin lymphoma.

The chain links TRBV13 to TRBJ2-1; D remains unclear. Germline CDR1 is PRHDT and CDR2 is FYEKMQ (reference sequence). The CDR3 contains 12 residues. V dropped 5 bases and J dropped 6 bases, with 8 bases sitting between them. The CDR3 is CASSLDSNEQFF. The CDR3 nucleotides are TGTGCCAGCAGCCTGGATAGCAATGAGCAGTTCTTC.

The rearrangement uses TRBV5-1 and TRBJ2-3; the match to TRBD1 covers 10 bases. CDR3 size: 15 residues. J was trimmed by 4 bases and V by 1 base; bases with no gene match: 3. Per germline, CDR1 SGHRS and CDR2 YFSETQ. CDR3 region: CASSLRTGGADTQYF. The CDR3, as DNA: TGCGCCAGCAGCTTGAGGACAGGGGGTGCAGATACGCAGTATTTT.

This clone was counted many times. The chain combines TRBV28 with TRBJ2-1, with TRBD1 matching 7 bases. V lost 7 bases and J lost 4; bases outside the gene matches: 13. The CDR3 runs to 16 residues. The germline V gene encodes CDR1 MDHEN and CDR2 SYDVKM. This CDR3 reads CASTEPGQRLYNEQFF. The CDR3 coding sequence is TGTGCCAGCACCGAACCGGGACAGAGATTGTACAATGAGCAGTTCTTC.